This is a list of T cell receptor beta chains from one sample in a study of shared clonotypes between healthy human individuals. Here immunoSEQ multiplex PCR was the method, and the copy in TCRdb shows in-frame clones only, minus some. The sample includes 2 million to 3 million clones, roughly 93% of them seen just once. Sequencing was carried out using naive CD4+ T cells from PBMCs. The source of these receptors is a man younger than 30 in good health. Some clones in this sample may be carry-over from other donors' samples. Each CDR3 is given with its conserved first and last residue. The D gene is left open where the match is weak. A clone size is listed for some rows: how often the clone was seen (once, few, many), or a class if it is expanded.

V: TRBV6-1; size: -; J: TRBJ2-5; D: TRBD2; DNA: TGTGCCAGCAGTGAACGGACCGCGGGACTAGCGGGAAAGTCGGGGAGAGAGACCCAGTACTTC; CDR3: CASSERTAGLAGKSGRETQYF
V: TRBV5-4; size: -; J: TRBJ2-5; D: TRBD1; DNA: TGTGCCAGCAGCTCGGGACAGTCGAGGGAGACCCAGTACTTC; CDR3: CASSSGQSRETQYF
V: TRBV9; size: -; J: TRBJ2-7; D: -; DNA: TGTGCCAGCAGCGTAGGGGGGGTCTCCTACGAGCAGTACTTC; CDR3: CASSVGGVSYEQYF
V: TRBV29-1; size: -; J: TRBJ2-1; D: TRBD2; DNA: TGCAGCGTCCGGTCTAGCGGCTACAATGAGCAGTTCTTC; CDR3: CSVRSSGYNEQFF
V: TRBV5-6; size: -; J: TRBJ2-7; D: TRBD1; DNA: TGTGCCAGCAGCTCCTGGACAGGGGTGGACGAGCAGTACTTC; CDR3: CASSSWTGVDEQYF
V: TRBV6-6; size: once; J: TRBJ1-4; D: -; DNA: TGTGCCAGCAACCCCAGTAGATCAACTAATGAAAAACTGTTTTTT; CDR3: CASNPSRSTNEKLFF
V: TRBV19; size: few; J: TRBJ1-4; D: -; DNA: TGTGCCAGTAGTATACAGCCACCTAATGAAAAACTGTTTTTT; CDR3: CASSIQPPNEKLFF
V: TRBV28; size: -; J: TRBJ2-4; D: TRBD1; DNA: TGTGCCAGCAGTTACCTTTCGGGACAGGGCAAAAACATTCAGTACTTC; CDR3: CASSYLSGQGKNIQYF
V: TRBV6-5; size: -; J: TRBJ2-4; D: -; DNA: TGTGCCAGCAGTTACTCGCGAGGGGGCATTCAGTACTTC; CDR3: CASSYSRGGIQYF
V: TRBV19; size: few; J: TRBJ1-5; D: -; DNA: TGTGCCAGTAGTATAGATACAGGGAGTCAGCCCCAGCATTTT; CDR3: CASSIDTGSQPQHF
V: TRBV2; size: -; J: TRBJ1-6; D: -; DNA: TGTGCCAGCACTACAAGTTCACCCCTCCACTTT; CDR3: CASTTSSPLHF
V: TRBV11-2; size: -; J: TRBJ2-3; D: TRBD1; DNA: TGTGCCAGCAGCTTAGATCCACAGGGGGCGGCGGGTTCCACAGATACGCAGTATTTT; CDR3: CASSLDPQGAAGSTDTQYF
V: TRBV1; size: -; J: TRBJ2-2; D: -; DNA: TGCACCAGCGGGTCATACAGCCCGAACACCGGGGAGCTGTTTTTT; CDR3: CTSGSYSPNTGELFF
V: TRBV10-3; size: -; J: TRBJ2-3; D: TRBD2; DNA: TGTGCCATCAGTGATGCTAGCGGGAGGAACACAGATACGCAGTATTTT; CDR3: CAISDASGRNTDTQYF
V: TRBV28; size: -; J: TRBJ1-6; D: -; DNA: TGTGCCAGCAGTTCCGTCCGGGCCGTAGGATCACCCCTCCACTTT; CDR3: CASSSVRAVGSPLHF
V: TRBV13; size: -; J: TRBJ2-5; D: TRBD1; DNA: TGTGCCAGCAGCTTGTATACCGGGACAGCTCAAGAGACCCAGTACTTC; CDR3: CASSLYTGTAQETQYF
V: TRBV10-3; size: -; J: TRBJ2-7; D: -; DNA: TGTGCCATCAGTGAGCTCAGGGAGCAGTACTTC; CDR3: CAISELREQYF
V: TRBV6-1; size: -; J: TRBJ2-5; D: TRBD2; DNA: TGTGCCACCATGGTTAGCGGGATTGAGACCCAGTACTTC; CDR3: CATMVSGIETQYF
V: TRBV27; size: -; J: TRBJ2-1; D: TRBD2; DNA: TGTGCCAGCAGTATCGGGACTAGCGGAGACAATGAGCAGTTCTTC; CDR3: CASSIGTSGDNEQFF
V: TRBV5-1; size: once; J: TRBJ1-5; D: TRBD1; DNA: TGCGCCAGCAGCTTGGGTGTGGCGGGACAGGGGGATCAGCCCCAGCATTTT; CDR3: CASSLGVAGQGDQPQHF
V: TRBV5-4; size: -; J: TRBJ2-5; D: TRBD2; DNA: TGTGCCAGCCGGGGCGGGAGCCCCCAAGAGACCCAGTACTTC; CDR3: CASRGGSPQETQYF
V: TRBV5-1; size: -; J: TRBJ1-3; D: -; DNA: TGCGCCAGCAGCCCCGGAAACCCTGGAAACACCATATATTTT; CDR3: CASSPGNPGNTIYF
V: TRBV28; size: -; J: TRBJ1-4; D: -; DNA: TGTGCCAGCAGTTTGGGCAGTGAAAAACTGTTTTTT; CDR3: CASSLGSEKLFF
V: TRBV7-6; size: -; J: TRBJ1-2; D: TRBD1; DNA: TGTGCCAGCAGCTCGGACAGGGGGGGAGGCTACACCTTC; CDR3: CASSSDRGGGYTF
V: TRBV7-9; size: -; J: TRBJ2-7; D: -; DNA: TGTGCCAGCAGCTCCCGGGACACCAGGGAGCAGTACTTC; CDR3: CASSSRDTREQYF
V: TRBV5-1; size: -; J: TRBJ2-2; D: -; DNA: TGCGCCAGCAGCTTTAGCCTACAAGGGACCGGGGAGCTGTTTTTT; CDR3: CASSFSLQGTGELFF
V: TRBV4-3; size: -; J: TRBJ2-7; D: -; DNA: TGCGCCAGCAGCCAACCGACCTCTGATAGCGCATACGAGCAGTACTTC; CDR3: CASSQPTSDSAYEQYF
V: TRBV19; size: -; J: TRBJ2-3; D: -; DNA: TGTGCCAGTAGGGTCCAGGGCAATTCAGATACGCAGTATTTT; CDR3: CASRVQGNSDTQYF
V: TRBV6-5; size: -; J: TRBJ1-6; D: TRBD1; DNA: TGTGCCAGCAGCAGCTGGGACAGGGATTCACCCCTCCACTTT; CDR3: CASSSWDRDSPLHF
V: TRBV28; size: -; J: TRBJ1-5; D: -; DNA: TGTGCCAGCAGTTTGCGGGCGCGCAATCAGCCCCAGCATTTT; CDR3: CASSLRARNQPQHF
V: TRBV19; size: -; J: TRBJ1-5; D: -; DNA: TGTGCCAGTAGTATGTTGCCCGGGAGAGGCAATCAGCCCCAGCATTTT; CDR3: CASSMLPGRGNQPQHF
V: TRBV19; size: -; J: TRBJ2-2; D: -; DNA: TGTGCCAGTAGTAGACGGCCTGTTTCCGAGCTGTTTTTT; CDR3: CASSRRPVSELFF
V: TRBV5-1; size: -; J: TRBJ2-3; D: -; DNA: TGCGCCAGCAGCTTGGCAAGCCTGGGAAACACAGATACGCAGTATTTT; CDR3: CASSLASLGNTDTQYF
V: TRBV30; size: -; J: TRBJ2-2; D: -; DNA: TGTGCCTGGAGTGTAACGCCAGCGGACACCGGGGAGCTGTTTTTT; CDR3: CAWSVTPADTGELFF
V: TRBV9; size: -; J: TRBJ2-1; D: -; DNA: TGTGCCAGCAGCTTTAGCGGAACCTACAATGAGCAGTTCTTC; CDR3: CASSFSGTYNEQFF
V: TRBV5-4; size: once; J: TRBJ2-1; D: TRBD2; DNA: TGTGCCAGCAGCCCCAGACTAGCGGGAATATACAATGAGCAGTTCTTC; CDR3: CASSPRLAGIYNEQFF
V: TRBV6-1; size: -; J: TRBJ2-6; D: -; DNA: TGTGCCAGCAGCTTCTCTGGGGCCAACGTCCTGACTTTC; CDR3: CASSFSGANVLTF
V: TRBV9; size: once; J: TRBJ2-1; D: TRBD2; DNA: TGTGCCAGCAGCGTCTTCTTTTCGGGGGGTAAGGACAATGAGCAGTTCTTC; CDR3: CASSVFFSGGKDNEQFF
V: TRBV12-1; size: -; J: TRBJ1-2; D: -; DNA: TGTGCCAGCAGCTTCGCCGAAAGAGGGGGTATCGCCTGTGGCTACACCTTC; CDR3: CASSFAERGGIACGYTF
V: TRBV9; size: -; J: TRBJ2-3; D: TRBD2; DNA: TGTGCCAGCAGCGCGAGACTAGCGGGAGATGGCACAGATACGCAGTATTTT; CDR3: CASSARLAGDGTDTQYF
V: TRBV28; size: once; J: TRBJ2-1; D: -; DNA: TGTGCCAGCAGTTTAGGGGGAGTGGTCTACAATGAGCAGTTCTTC; CDR3: CASSLGGVVYNEQFF
V: TRBV19; size: -; J: TRBJ1-5; D: -; DNA: TGTGCCAGTAGTATGGAGAGGGGAGGAGGAAGCAATCAGCCCCAGCATTTT; CDR3: CASSMERGGGSNQPQHF
V: TRBV11-1; size: -; J: TRBJ2-3; D: TRBD2; DNA: TGTGCCAGCAGCTTCCTACTAGCGGGAGGGCCAACAGATACGCAGTATTTT; CDR3: CASSFLLAGGPTDTQYF